This TCR beta chain was obtained from a study of response to subunit inactivated influenza vaccine. Regarding the study as a whole: The authors put forward the suggestion that each seasonal influenza vaccination may bring in only a limited number of new T cells.

This clonotype was observed a handful of times. Its target is not known. One entry per CDR3 protein results from TCRdb running MiXCR on the RT-PCR reads. The sample has a few hundred thousand distinct CDR3 sequences; 14% are singletons. Germline V lookup: CDR1 SQVTM, CDR2 ANQGSEA. The CDR3 spans 15 residues. Deletions cut 4 bases from V and 0 bases from J, with 10 bases between. V is TRBV29-1 and J is TRBJ2-6, with D maybe TRBD2 (5 bases). The sequence was obtained from a middle-aged man who received an inactivated influenza vaccine. The starting material was PBMCs from blood, obtained 11 to 12 days after vaccination. CDR3 residues: CSVGGLDSGANVLTF. CDR3 in DNA: TGCAGCGTTGGAGGACTCGACTCTGGGGCCAACGTCCTGACTTTC.